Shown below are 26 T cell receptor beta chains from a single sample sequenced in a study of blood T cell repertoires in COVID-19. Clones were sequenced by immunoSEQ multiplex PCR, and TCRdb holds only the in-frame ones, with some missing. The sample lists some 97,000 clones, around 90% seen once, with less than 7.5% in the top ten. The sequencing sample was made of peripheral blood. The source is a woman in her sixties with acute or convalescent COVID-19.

CDR3 sequence reads: CASSPNRGRGETQYF. The CDR3 DNA sequence: TGTGCCAGCAGCCCGAACAGGGGGCGCGGAGAGACCCAGTACTTC. J is TRBJ2-5 and V is TRBV3-1 (or the pseudogene TRBV3-2), with 9 bases that match TRBD1. Germline loops: CDR1 LGHDT, CDR2 YNNKEL (reference sequence). The CDR3 has 15 residues. The V gene end was trimmed by 4 bases and the J gene end by 4 bases; junction bases not matched to a gene: 7.

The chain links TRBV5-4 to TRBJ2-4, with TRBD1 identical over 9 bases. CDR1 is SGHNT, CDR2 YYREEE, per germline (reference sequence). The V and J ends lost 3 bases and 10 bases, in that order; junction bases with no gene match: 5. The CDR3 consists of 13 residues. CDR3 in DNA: TGTGCCAGCAGCTACGACAGGGGGGAGATTCAGTACTTC. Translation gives CASSYDRGEIQYF.

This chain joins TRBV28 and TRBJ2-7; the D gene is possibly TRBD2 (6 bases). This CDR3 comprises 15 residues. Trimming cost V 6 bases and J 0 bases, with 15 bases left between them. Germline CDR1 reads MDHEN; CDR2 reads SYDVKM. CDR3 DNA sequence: TGTGCCAGCAGGGATACCGGGACTGTCTCCTACGAGCAGTACTTC. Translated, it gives CASRDTGTVSYEQYF.

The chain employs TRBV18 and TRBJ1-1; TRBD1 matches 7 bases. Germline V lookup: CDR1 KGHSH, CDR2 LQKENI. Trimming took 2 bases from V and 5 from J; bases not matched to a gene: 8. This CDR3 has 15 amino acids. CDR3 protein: CASSPIAQGGTEAFF. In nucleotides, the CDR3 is TGTGCCAGCTCACCAATCGCGCAGGGGGGAACTGAAGCTTTCTTT.

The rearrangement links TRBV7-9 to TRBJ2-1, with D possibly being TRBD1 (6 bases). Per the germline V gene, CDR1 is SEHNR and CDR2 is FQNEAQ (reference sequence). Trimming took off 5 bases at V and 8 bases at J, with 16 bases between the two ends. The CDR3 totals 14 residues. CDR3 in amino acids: CASSLMDSSYEQFF. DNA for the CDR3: TGTGCCAGCAGCCTGATGGACAGTTCCTATGAGCAGTTCTTC.

The CDR3 sequence: CASSFSSVNEQFF. The DNA for the CDR3 is TGTGCCAGCAGCTTTTCCTCTGTCAATGAGCAGTTCTTC. This chain uses TRBV5-5 with TRBJ2-1; D is uncertain. The CDR3 spans 13 residues. Trimming took 2 bases from V and 6 from J, leaving 9 bases between them. CDR1 and CDR2 from the germline V gene are SGHKS and YYEKEE (reference sequence).

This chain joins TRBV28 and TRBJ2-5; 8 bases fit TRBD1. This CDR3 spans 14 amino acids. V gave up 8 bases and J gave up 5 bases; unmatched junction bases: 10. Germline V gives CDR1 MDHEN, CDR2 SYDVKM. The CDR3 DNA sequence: TGTGCCAGCGCCCCAGGGGGCCGGGGGGAGACCCAGTACTTC. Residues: CASAPGGRGETQYF.

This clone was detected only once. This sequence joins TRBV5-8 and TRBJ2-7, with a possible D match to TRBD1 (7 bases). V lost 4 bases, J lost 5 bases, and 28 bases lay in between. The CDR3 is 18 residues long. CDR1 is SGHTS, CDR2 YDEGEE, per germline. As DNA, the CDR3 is TGTGCCAGCAGCCCCCGTGCGACAGGGTCGGTGCGGGGCAACGAGCAGTACTTC. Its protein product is CASSPRATGSVRGNEQYF.

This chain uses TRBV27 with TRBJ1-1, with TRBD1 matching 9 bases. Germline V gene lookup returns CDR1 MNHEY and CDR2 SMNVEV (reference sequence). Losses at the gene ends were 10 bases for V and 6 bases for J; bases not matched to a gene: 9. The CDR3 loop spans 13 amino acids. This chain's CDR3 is CAIRDRVTAEAFF. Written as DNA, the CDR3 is TGTGCCATCCGGGACAGGGTCACCGCTGAAGCTTTCTTT.

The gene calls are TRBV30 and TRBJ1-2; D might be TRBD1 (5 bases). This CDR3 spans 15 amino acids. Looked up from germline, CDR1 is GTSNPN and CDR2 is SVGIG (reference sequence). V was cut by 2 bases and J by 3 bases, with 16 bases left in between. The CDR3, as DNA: TGTGCCTGGAGTCGGGCAGTAAGGGGCGACTATGGCTACACCTTC. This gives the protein CAWSRAVRGDYGYTF.

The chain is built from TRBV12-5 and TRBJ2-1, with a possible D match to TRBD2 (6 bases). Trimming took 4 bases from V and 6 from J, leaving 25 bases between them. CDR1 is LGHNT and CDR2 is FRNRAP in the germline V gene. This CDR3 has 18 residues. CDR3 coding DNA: TGTGCTAGTGGTTCCGCCTTGGGTAGGGAGTCGGGAGTCAATGAGCAGTTCTTC. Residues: CASGSALGRESGVNEQFF.

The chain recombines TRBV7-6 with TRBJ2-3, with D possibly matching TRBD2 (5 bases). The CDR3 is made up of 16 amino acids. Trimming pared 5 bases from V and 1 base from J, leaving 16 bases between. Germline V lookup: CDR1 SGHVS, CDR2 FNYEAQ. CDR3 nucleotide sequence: TGTGCCAGCAGCCCTAGTGCGAGGGCTGGCACAGATACGCAGTATTTT. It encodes CASSPSARAGTDTQYF.

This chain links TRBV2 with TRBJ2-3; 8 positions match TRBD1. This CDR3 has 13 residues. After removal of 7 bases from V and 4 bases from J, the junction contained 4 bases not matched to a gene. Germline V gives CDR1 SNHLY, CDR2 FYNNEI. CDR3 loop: CASKGRGPDTQYF. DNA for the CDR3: TGTGCCAGCAAAGGCAGGGGGCCAGATACGCAGTATTTT.

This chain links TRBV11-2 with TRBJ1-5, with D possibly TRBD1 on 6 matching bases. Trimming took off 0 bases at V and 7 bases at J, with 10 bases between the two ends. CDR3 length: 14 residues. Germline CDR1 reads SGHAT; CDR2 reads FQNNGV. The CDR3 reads CASSLEGGGQPQHF. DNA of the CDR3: TGTGCCAGCAGCTTAGAAGGGGGTGGGCAGCCCCAGCATTTT.

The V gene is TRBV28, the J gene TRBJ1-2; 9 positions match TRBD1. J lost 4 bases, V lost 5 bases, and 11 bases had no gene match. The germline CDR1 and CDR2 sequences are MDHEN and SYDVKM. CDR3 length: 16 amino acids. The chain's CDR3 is CASSAPQQGALYGYTF. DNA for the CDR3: TGTGCCAGCAGTGCTCCTCAACAGGGGGCCCTCTATGGCTACACCTTC.

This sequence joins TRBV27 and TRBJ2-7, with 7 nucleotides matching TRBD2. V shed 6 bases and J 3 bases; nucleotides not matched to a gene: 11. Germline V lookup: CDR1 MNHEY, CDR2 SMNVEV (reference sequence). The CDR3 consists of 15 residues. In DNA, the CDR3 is TGTGCCAGCAGCCCAGCAGCGGGACCTTTCTACGAGCAGTACTTC. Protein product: CASSPAAGPFYEQYF.

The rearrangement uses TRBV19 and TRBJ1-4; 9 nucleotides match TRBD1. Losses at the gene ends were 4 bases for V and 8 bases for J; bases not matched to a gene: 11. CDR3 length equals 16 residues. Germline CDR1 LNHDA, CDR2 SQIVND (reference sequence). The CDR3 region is CASSKRSGTGPEKLFF. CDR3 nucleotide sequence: TGTGCCAGTAGTAAACGTTCTGGGACAGGGCCCGAAAAACTGTTTTTT.

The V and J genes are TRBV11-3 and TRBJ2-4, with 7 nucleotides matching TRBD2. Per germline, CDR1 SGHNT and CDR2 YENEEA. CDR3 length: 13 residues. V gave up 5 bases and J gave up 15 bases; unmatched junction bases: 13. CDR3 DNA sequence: TGTGCCAGCAGCGCGAAAGGTGGGAGGGGACTGTACTTC. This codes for CASSAKGGRGLYF.

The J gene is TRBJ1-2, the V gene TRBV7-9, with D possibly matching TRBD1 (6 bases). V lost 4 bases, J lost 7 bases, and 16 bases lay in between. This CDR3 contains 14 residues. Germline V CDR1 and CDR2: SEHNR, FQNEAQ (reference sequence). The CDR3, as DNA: TGTGCCAGCAGCTCTAAGACAGGACTGGCTGGCTACACCTTC. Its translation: CASSSKTGLAGYTF.

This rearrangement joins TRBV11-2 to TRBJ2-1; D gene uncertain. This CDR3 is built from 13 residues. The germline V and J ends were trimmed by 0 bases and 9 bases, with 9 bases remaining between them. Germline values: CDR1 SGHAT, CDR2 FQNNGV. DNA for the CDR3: TGTGCCAGCAGCTTAGAACCTAGAGGTGAGCAGTTCTTC. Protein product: CASSLEPRGEQFF. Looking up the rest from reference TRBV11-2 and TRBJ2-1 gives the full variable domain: EAGVAQSPRYKIIEKRQSVAFWCNPISGHATLYWYQQILGQGPKLLIQFQNNGVVDDSQLPKDRFSAERLKGVDSTLKIQPAKLEDSAVYLCASSLEPRGEQFFGPGTRLTVL.

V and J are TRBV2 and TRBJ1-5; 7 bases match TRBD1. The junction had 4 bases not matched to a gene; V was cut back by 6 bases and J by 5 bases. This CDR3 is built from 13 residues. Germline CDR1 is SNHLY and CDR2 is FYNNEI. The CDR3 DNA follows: TGTGCCAGCAGCGATGACAGGGATCAGCCCCAGCATTTT. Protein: CASSDDRDQPQHF. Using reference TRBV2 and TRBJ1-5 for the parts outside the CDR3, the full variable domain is EPEVTQTPSHQVTQMGQEVILRCVPISNHLYFYWYRQILGQKVEFLVSFYNNEISEKSEIFDDQFSVERPDGSNFTLKIRSTKLEDSAMYFCASSDDRDQPQHFGDGTRLSIL.

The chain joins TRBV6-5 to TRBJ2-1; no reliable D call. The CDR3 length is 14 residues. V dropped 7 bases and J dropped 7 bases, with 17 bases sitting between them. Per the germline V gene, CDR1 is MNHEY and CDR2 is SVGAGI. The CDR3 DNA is TGTGCCAGCACCCCCCCTGTAGATTGGAATGAGCAGTTCTTC. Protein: CASTPPVDWNEQFF.

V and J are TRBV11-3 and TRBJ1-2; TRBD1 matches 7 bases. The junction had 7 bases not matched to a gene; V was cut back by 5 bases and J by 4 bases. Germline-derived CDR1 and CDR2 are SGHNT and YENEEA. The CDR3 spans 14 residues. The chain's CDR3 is CASSQGEFGYGYTF. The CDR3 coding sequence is TGTGCCAGCAGCCAGGGGGAGTTTGGCTATGGCTACACCTTC.

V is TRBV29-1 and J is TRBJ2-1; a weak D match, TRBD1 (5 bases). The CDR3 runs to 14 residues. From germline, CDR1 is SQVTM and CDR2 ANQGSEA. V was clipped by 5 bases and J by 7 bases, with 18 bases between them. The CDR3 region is CSVIPLDSRNEQFF. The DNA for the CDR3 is TGCAGCGTTATCCCCCTCGACAGTCGAAATGAGCAGTTCTTC.

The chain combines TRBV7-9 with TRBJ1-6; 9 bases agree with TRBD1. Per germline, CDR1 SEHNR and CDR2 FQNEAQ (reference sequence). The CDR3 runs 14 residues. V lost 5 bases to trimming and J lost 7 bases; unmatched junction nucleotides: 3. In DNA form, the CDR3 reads TGTGCCAGCAGCAAAGGACAGGGGAATTCACCCCTCCACTTT. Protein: CASSKGQGNSPLHF.

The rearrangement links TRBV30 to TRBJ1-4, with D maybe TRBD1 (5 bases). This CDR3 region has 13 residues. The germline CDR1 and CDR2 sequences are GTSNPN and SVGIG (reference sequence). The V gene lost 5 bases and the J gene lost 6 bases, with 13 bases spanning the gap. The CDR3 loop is CAWASGGYEKLFF. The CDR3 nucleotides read TGTGCCTGGGCCTCGGGGGGTTATGAAAAACTGTTTTTT.